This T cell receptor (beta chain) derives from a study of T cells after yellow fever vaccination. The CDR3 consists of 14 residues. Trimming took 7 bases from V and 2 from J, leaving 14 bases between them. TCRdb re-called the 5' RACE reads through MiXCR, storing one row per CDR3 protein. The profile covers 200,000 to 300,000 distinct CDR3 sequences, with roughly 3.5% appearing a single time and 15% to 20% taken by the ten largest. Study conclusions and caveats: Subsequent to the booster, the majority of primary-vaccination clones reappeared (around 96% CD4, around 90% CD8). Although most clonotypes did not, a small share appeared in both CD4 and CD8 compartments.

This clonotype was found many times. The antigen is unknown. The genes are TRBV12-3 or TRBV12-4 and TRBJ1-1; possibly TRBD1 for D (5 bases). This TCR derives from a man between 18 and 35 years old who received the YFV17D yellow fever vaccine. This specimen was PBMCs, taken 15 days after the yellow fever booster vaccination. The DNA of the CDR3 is TGTGCCAGCATTTTCGACAGTTACAACACTGAAGCTTTCTTT. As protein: CASIFDSYNTEAFF.